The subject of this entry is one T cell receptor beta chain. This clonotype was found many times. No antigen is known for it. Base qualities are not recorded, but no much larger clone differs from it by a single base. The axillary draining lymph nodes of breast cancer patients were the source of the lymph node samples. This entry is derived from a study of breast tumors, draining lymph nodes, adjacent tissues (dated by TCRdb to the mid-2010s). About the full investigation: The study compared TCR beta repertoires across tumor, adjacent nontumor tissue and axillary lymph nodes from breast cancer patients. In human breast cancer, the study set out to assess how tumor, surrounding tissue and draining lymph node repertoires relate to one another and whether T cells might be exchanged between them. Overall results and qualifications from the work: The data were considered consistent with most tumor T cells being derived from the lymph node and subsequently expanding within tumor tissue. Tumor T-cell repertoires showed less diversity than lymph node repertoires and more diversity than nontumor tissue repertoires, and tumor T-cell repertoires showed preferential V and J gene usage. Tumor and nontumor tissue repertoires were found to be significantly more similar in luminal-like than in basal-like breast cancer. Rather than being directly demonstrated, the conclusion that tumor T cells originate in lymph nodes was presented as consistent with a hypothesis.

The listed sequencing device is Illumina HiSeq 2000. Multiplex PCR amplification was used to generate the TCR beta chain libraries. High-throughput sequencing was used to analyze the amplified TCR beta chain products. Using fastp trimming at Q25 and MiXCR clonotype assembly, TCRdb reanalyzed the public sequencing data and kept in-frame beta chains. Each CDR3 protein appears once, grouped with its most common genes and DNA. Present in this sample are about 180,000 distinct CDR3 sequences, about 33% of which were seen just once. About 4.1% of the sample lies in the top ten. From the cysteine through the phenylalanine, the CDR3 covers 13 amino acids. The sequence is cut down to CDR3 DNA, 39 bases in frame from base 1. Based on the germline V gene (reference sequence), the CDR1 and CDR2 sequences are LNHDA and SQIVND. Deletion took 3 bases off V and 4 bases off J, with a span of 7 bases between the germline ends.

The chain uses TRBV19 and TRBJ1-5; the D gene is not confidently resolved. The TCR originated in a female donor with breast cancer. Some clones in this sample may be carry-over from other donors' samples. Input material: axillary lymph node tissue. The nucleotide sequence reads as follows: TGTGCCAGTAGTATTCGAACGAATCAGCCCCAGCATTTT. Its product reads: CASSIRTNQPQHF.